Following are 30 T cell receptor beta chains from one sample sequenced in a study of TIL therapy for anti-PD-1-resistant metastatic lung cancer (dated by TCRdb to the early 2020s). Explained via the paper, the time point label denotes: pre-treatment sample, taken before nivolumab and TIL therapy. The baseline tumor samples were excised metastases, mostly pleural nodules or supraclavicular lymph nodes, taken from the same resection that was used to grow TIL. TCR beta CDR3 regions were amplified from genomic DNA with the immunoSEQ v3 hsTCRB kit using bias-controlled multiplex PCR. The immuneACCESS repertoire file appears here via TCRdb, limited to in-frame rearrangements. These files lack a portion of the clones; in checked studies, under half of the deficit traces to unresolved V genes, and the cause of the others is not known. The sample records under 100,000 clones, around 71% of which are singletons. 10% to 11% of the sample is held by the ten biggest clonotypes.

Material: tumor tissue, obtained at baseline. These receptors were collected from a person aged 25 to 79 with non-small cell lung cancer.

The chain combines TRBV3-1 (or the pseudogene TRBV3-2) with TRBJ2-5; 8 bases are shared with TRBD2. Trimming cost V 8 bases and J 4 bases; bases outside gene matches: 6. Germline V gives CDR1 LGHDT, CDR2 YNNKEL (reference sequence). This CDR3 is built from 13 residues. This CDR3 is CASERGGSETQYF. CDR3 DNA sequence: TGTGCCAGCGAACGCGGGGGGTCAGAGACCCAGTACTTC.

This clone was detected only a few times. V usage is TRBV28 and J usage is TRBJ2-7; D is possibly TRBD1 (6 bases). The CDR3 runs to 13 residues. V lost 6 bases and J lost 0, with 9 bases in between. The germline CDR1 and CDR2 sequences are MDHEN and SYDVKM. CDR3 sequence reads: CASSRDISYEQYF. CDR3 coding DNA: TGTGCCAGCAGCCGGGACATCTCCTACGAGCAGTACTTC.

The chain joins TRBV5-6 to TRBJ2-7; TRBD1 aligns across 10 bases. Germline trimming cut 5 bases from V and 3 bases from J; bases unmatched to any gene: 8. This CDR3 comprises 15 residues. Germline loops: CDR1 SGHDT, CDR2 YYEEEE. The CDR3 here is CASRSWGTGVYEQYF. Here the CDR3 DNA reads TGTGCCAGCAGGTCCTGGGGGACAGGGGTCTACGAGCAGTACTTC. The full variable domain, completed using reference TRBV5-6 and TRBJ2-7, is DAGVTQSPTHLIKTRGQQVTLRCSPKSGHDTVSWYQQALGQGPQFIFQYYEEEERQRGNFPDRFSGHQFPNYSSELNVNALLLGDSALYLCASRSWGTGVYEQYFGPGTRLTVT.

J is TRBJ1-6 and V is TRBV5-4, with 7 bases identical to TRBD1. This CDR3 comprises 14 residues. From germline, CDR1 is SGHNT and CDR2 YYREEE (reference sequence). V gave up 1 base and J gave up 9 bases; unmatched junction bases: 4. This CDR3 is CASSLTGASSPLHF. DNA for the CDR3: TGTGCCAGCAGCTTGACAGGGGCCAGTTCACCCCTCCACTTT.

This rearrangement joins TRBV28 to TRBJ1-2; 7 nucleotides line up with TRBD1. Germline loops: CDR1 MDHEN, CDR2 SYDVKM. Germline trimming cut 5 bases from V and 4 bases from J; bases unmatched to any gene: 10. The CDR3 totals 15 residues. CDR3 nucleotides: TGTGCCAGCAGTCCATACAGGGGCTTCGGCTATGGCTACACCTTC. Its translation: CASSPYRGFGYGYTF.

The chain employs TRBV24-1 and TRBJ2-1; possibly TRBD2 for D (5 bases). The V gene's germline CDR1 is KGHDR and CDR2 SFDVKD. Trimming took 3 bases from V and 10 from J, leaving 18 bases between them. This CDR3 contains 15 residues. The CDR3 bases are TGTGCCACCAGTGATGGAGGTGGCCGTTCATTGGAGCAGTTCTTC. Translating it yields CATSDGGGRSLEQFF.

This clone was observed a few times. The chain links TRBV5-8 to TRBJ1-1; TRBD1 matches 8 bases. The trim removed 3 bases at V and 1 base at J, leaving 11 bases unmatched. Germline loops: CDR1 SGHTS, CDR2 YDEGEE. This CDR3 comprises 17 residues. This CDR3 is CASSSEGAGGANTEAFF. CDR3 bases: TGTGCCAGCAGCTCCGAAGGTGCAGGGGGCGCGAACACTGAAGCTTTCTTT.

The chain recombines TRBV11-2 with TRBJ1-4; D gene unclear. V was clipped by 5 bases and J by 8 bases, with 12 bases between them. The CDR3 totals 13 residues. The germline V gene encodes CDR1 SGHAT and CDR2 FQNNGV. The CDR3 DNA is TGTGCCAGCAGCGATCGGACGGGCGAAAAACTGTTTTTT. Translation gives CASSDRTGEKLFF.

Only one count was recorded for this clone. The CDR3 bases are TGTGCCAGCAGTCCTCCTGGGGAGGAGACCCAGTACTTC. Translating gives CASSPPGEETQYF. The chain joins TRBV13 to TRBJ2-5, with D perhaps TRBD2 (5 bases). The V gene's germline CDR1 is PRHDT and CDR2 FYEKMQ (reference sequence). The CDR3 totals 13 residues. Trimming cost V 6 bases and J 5 bases, with 13 bases left between them.

The chain has TRBV19 and TRBJ1-1; D remains unclear. The CDR3 spans 14 residues. The V gene's germline CDR1 is LNHDA and CDR2 SQIVND (reference sequence). Between the trimmed V and J ends, which lost 5 bases and 7 bases, there was a span of 17 bases. The DNA of the CDR3 is TGTGCCAGTAGTCCCAGTCTAGCCAACCTTGAAGCTTTCTTT. This encodes CASSPSLANLEAFF. The variable domain in full, with the rest retrieved from reference TRBV19 and TRBJ1-1, is DGGITQSPKYLFRKEGQNVTLSCEQNLNHDAMYWYRQDPGQGLRLIYYSQIVNDFQKGDIAEGYSVSREKKESFPLTVTSAQKNPTAFYLCASSPSLANLEAFFGQGTRLTVV.

This clone was seen more than once but under ten times. The chain recombines TRBV4-3 with TRBJ2-5, with TRBD2 identical over 9 bases. The V and J ends lost 0 bases and 3 bases, in that order; junction bases with no gene match: 8. This CDR3 contains 17 residues. Looked up from germline, CDR1 is LGHNA and CDR2 is YSLEER. The DNA of the CDR3 is TGCGCCAGCAGCCAAGATTTGGATAGCGGGGGAAAAGAGACCCAGTACTTC. The encoded protein is CASSQDLDSGGKETQYF.

This chain uses TRBV6-2 or TRBV6-3 with TRBJ2-1; D is perhaps TRBD2 (5 bases). Germline assignment: CDR1 MNHEY and CDR2 SVGEGT. The V and J ends lost 1 base and 1 base respectively, with 8 bases between them. CDR3 length: 15 amino acids. The DNA for the CDR3 is TGTGCCAGCAGTTACTTGGGGAGTTCCTACAATGAGCAGTTCTTC. As protein: CASSYLGSSYNEQFF.

This clone was observed a few times. The chain recombines TRBV15 with TRBJ2-1; perhaps TRBD2 as D (6 bases). Germline V CDR1 and CDR2: LNHNV, YYDKDF (reference sequence). The CDR3 sequence is 12 residues long. V was cut by 5 bases and J by 7 bases, with 9 bases left in between. In DNA, the CDR3 is TGTGCCACCAGCCTGGGGAGGAATGAGCAGTTCTTC. It translates to CATSLGRNEQFF.

V gene TRBV18 combines with J gene TRBJ2-1; D uncertain. This CDR3 is built from 14 residues. Between the trimmed V and J ends, which lost 0 bases and 4 bases, there was a span of 7 bases. Germline assignment: CDR1 KGHSH and CDR2 LQKENI. The chain's CDR3 is CASSPPHLYNEQFF. The CDR3 nucleotides read TGTGCCAGCTCACCACCTCACCTTTACAATGAGCAGTTCTTC.

V usage is TRBV20-1 and J usage is TRBJ1-1; no firm D call. The length of the CDR3 is 11 residues. Germline assignment: CDR1 DFQATT and CDR2 SNEGSKA (reference sequence). The ends were cut back, 6 bases at V and 7 bases at J, with 12 bases in the middle. CDR3 sequence: CSARSAIEAFF. CDR3 DNA sequence: TGCAGTGCCAGGTCGGCGATTGAAGCTTTCTTT.

V usage is TRBV6-5 and J usage is TRBJ2-2; D not certain. The CDR3 consists of 14 residues. Trimming cost V 4 bases and J 13 bases, with 19 bases left between them. Germline V gives CDR1 MNHEY, CDR2 SVGAGI. The CDR3 DNA reads TGTGCCAGCAGTTTAACTTCGGCCCTCCTGAGGCTGTTTTTT. Translated: CASSLTSALLRLFF.

The chain combines TRBV12-3 or TRBV12-4 with TRBJ2-7; perhaps TRBD2 as D (6 bases). The CDR3 runs 13 residues. V was pared by 6 bases and J by 6 bases, with 15 bases between. CDR3 region: CASRPAAGLEQYF. Here the CDR3 DNA reads TGTGCCAGCAGGCCTGCGGCGGGGCTCGAGCAGTACTTC.

This chain connects TRBV19 to TRBJ2-7, with D uncertain. This CDR3 region has 13 residues. Germline V CDR1 and CDR2: LNHDA, SQIVND (reference sequence). The ends were cut back, 3 bases at V and 1 base at J, with 7 bases in the middle. CDR3 bases: TGTGCCAGTAGTATGGGTCCATCCTACGAGCAGTACTTC. Amino acids: CASSMGPSYEQYF.

This clone was seen only a few times. The chain recombines TRBV6-5 with TRBJ1-5, with D tentatively TRBD1 (5 bases). The germline V gene has CDR1 MNHEY and CDR2 SVGAGI. This CDR3 region has 13 residues. V dropped 8 bases and J dropped 3 bases, with 11 bases sitting between them. The CDR3 loop is CASGARDNQPQHF. The CDR3 DNA sequence: TGTGCCAGCGGGGCGCGGGACAATCAGCCCCAGCATTTT.

The gene calls are TRBV6-5 and TRBJ2-3, with D unclear. The CDR3 spans 13 residues. V lost 3 bases to trimming and J lost 4 bases, with 8 bases between them. The germline V gene has CDR1 MNHEY and CDR2 SVGAGI. The CDR3 sequence: CASSYSFSDTQYF. The CDR3 DNA follows: TGTGCCAGCAGTTATTCCTTTTCAGATACGCAGTATTTT.

In nucleotides, the CDR3 is TGTGCCAGTAGTTCGGGGTTCATGGGCTACACCTTC. Amino acids: CASSSGFMGYTF. This chain uses TRBV19 with TRBJ1-2; D ambiguous. The CDR3 totals 12 residues. Germline-derived CDR1 and CDR2 are LNHDA and SQIVND (reference sequence). V was clipped by 5 bases and J by 8 bases, with 12 bases between them.

This clone occurred a few times. The genes are TRBV24-1 and TRBJ2-1; TRBD1 or TRBD2 may be the D gene (5 bases each). Germline V lookup: CDR1 KGHDR, CDR2 SFDVKD. The V end lost 5 bases, the J end lost 0 bases, and 19 bases lay between the germline ends. The CDR3 has 18 residues. The CDR3: CATSGPFRGTSSYNEQFF. The DNA for the CDR3 is TGTGCCACCAGTGGCCCTTTTAGAGGGACCAGCTCCTACAATGAGCAGTTCTTC.

The chain recombines TRBV28 with TRBJ1-5; the match to TRBD1 covers 9 bases. The CDR3 is made up of 12 amino acids. Germline V gives CDR1 MDHEN, CDR2 SYDVKM. With V trimmed by 5 bases and J by 11 bases, 4 bases remained unmatched. The CDR3 DNA reads as TGTGCCAGCAGTAAGGGACAGGGTTCCCAGCATTTT. Residues: CASSKGQGSQHF.

J is TRBJ1-2 and V is TRBV4-1; 7 nucleotides agree with TRBD1. Germline V lookup: CDR1 MGHRA, CDR2 YSYEKL. The ends lost 0 bases at V and 3 bases at J; junction bases unmatched: 4. This CDR3 spans 15 amino acids. CDR3 region: CASSQEPGTDYGYTF. CDR3 DNA: TGCGCCAGCAGCCAAGAGCCTGGGACAGACTATGGCTACACCTTC.

A remark on this clone: The sample has other DNA sequences that encode this CDR3 too. V usage is TRBV10-2 and J usage is TRBJ2-7; D remains ambiguous. V gave up 6 bases and J gave up 3 bases, with 18 bases separating them. There are 15 residues in the CDR3. Germline-derived CDR1 and CDR2 are WSHSY and SAAADI. CDR3 in amino acids: CASSVNRAHFYEQYF. The CDR3 nucleotides are TGCGCCAGCAGCGTAAATAGGGCCCACTTCTACGAGCAGTACTTC.

The sample holds a few counts of this clone. The genes are TRBV11-2 and TRBJ1-1; D is ambiguous. Trimming stripped 5 bases from V and 0 bases from J, with 10 bases between. This CDR3 is 14 amino acids long. CDR1 is SGHAT and CDR2 is FQNNGV in the germline V gene. CDR3: CASSAGIMNTEAFF. DNA of the CDR3: TGTGCCAGCAGCGCCGGGATCATGAACACTGAAGCTTTCTTT.

J is TRBJ2-5 and V is TRBV28; the D is unclear. Germline V gene data show CDR1 as MDHEN and CDR2 as SYDVKM. The CDR3 consists of 14 residues. V was cut by 5 bases and J by 1 base, with 11 bases left in between. The CDR3, as DNA: TGTGCCAGCAGTCGCTGGACGCTCCAAGAGACCCAGTACTTC. Translated: CASSRWTLQETQYF. Variable domain in full (rest from reference TRBV28 and TRBJ2-5): DVKVTQSSRYLVKRTGEKVFLECVQDMDHENMFWYRQDPGLGLRLIYFSYDVKMKEKGDIPEGYSVSREKKERFSLILESASTNQTSMYLCASSRWTLQETQYFGPGTRLLVL.

The chain uses TRBV27 and TRBJ2-7; a weak D match, TRBD2 (6 bases). The V end lost 6 bases, the J end lost 6 bases, and 21 bases lay between the germline ends. This CDR3 contains 15 residues. CDR1 is MNHEY, CDR2 SMNVEV, per germline (reference sequence). As DNA, the CDR3 is TGTGCCAGCAGCAATTTAGCAACCGGGAGCTTCGAGCAGTACTTC. Its translation: CASSNLATGSFEQYF.

The gene calls are TRBV6-2 or TRBV6-3 and TRBJ1-3; TRBD1 is a possible D gene (5 bases). This CDR3 has 13 amino acids. CDR1 is MNHEY, CDR2 SVGEGT, per germline. Trimming pared 2 bases from V and 3 bases from J, leaving 5 bases between. CDR3 region: CASSYDSGNTIYF. CDR3 coding DNA: TGTGCCAGCAGTTACGACAGTGGAAACACCATATATTTT.

The chain is built from TRBV9 and TRBJ2-5, with 7 bases matching TRBD1. The V and J ends lost 2 bases and 0 bases, in that order; junction bases with no gene match: 16. Germline V gene lookup returns CDR1 SGDLS and CDR2 YYNGEE. This CDR3 region has 19 residues. The CDR3 spells CASSVGSRDRTPYQETQYF. CDR3 nucleotides: TGTGCCAGCAGCGTGGGTTCCAGGGACAGAACTCCTTACCAAGAGACCCAGTACTTC.